A selection of T cell receptor beta chains follows, all from one sample in a study of blood T cell repertoires in COVID-19. Measured with immunoSEQ multiplex PCR; TCRdb has only the in-frame clones, and not every one. The sample includes over 200,000 clones, 87% seen only once; the top ten take over 9.5%. Input material: peripheral blood. The receptors here all came from a young woman who had recovered from COVID-19. The CDR3 runs from the conserved cysteine through the conserved F or W. D genes are given only for firm matches. Clone size is not always given. Where it is, it says once, few, many or a class for expanded clones.

>few|TRBJ2-1|TRBV4-3|TRBD2
CASSQAWREWSYNEQFF
TGCGCCAGCAGCCAAGCGTGGCGGGAGTGGTCCTACAATGAGCAGTTCTTC
>NA|TRBJ2-7|TRBV7-9|NA
CASSGQVAPATYEQYF
TGTGCCAGCAGCGGCCAGGTGGCGCCAGCAACCTACGAGCAGTACTTC
>NA|TRBJ2-1|TRBV6-5|TRBD2
CASSYVGGRINEQFF
TGTGCCAGCAGTTACGTGGGAGGGCGGATTAATGAGCAGTTCTTC
>NA|TRBJ2-7|TRBV15|NA
CATSREMLAEQYF
TGTGCCACCAGCAGAGAGATGCTGGCCGAGCAGTACTTC
>NA|TRBJ1-2|TRBV30|TRBD1
CARGTGGYGYTF
TGTGCCCGGGGGACAGGGGGTTATGGCTACACCTTC
>NA|TRBJ2-1|TRBV5-1|NA
CASSPALAGTEQFF
TGCGCCAGCAGCCCCGCACTAGCCGGCACTGAGCAGTTCTTC
>NA|TRBJ1-3|TRBV6-4|NA
CASSSESGNTIYF
TGTGCCAGCAGTTCAGAATCTGGAAACACCATATATTTT
>NA|TRBJ1-5|TRBV6-6|NA
CASKAGEGNQPQHF
TGTGCCAGCAAAGCCGGGGAGGGCAATCAGCCCCAGCATTTT
>NA|TRBJ2-1|TRBV7-2|NA
CASSFLRQDNEQFF
TGTGCCAGCAGCTTTCTCCGGCAGGACAATGAGCAGTTCTTC
>NA|TRBJ2-7|TRBV18|TRBD2
CASSPMGTRIIREQYF
TGTGCCAGCTCACCAATGGGGACTAGAATTATCCGCGAGCAGTACTTC
>NA|TRBJ2-3|TRBV18|TRBD1
CASSERTGQRDTQYF
TGTGCCAGCTCCGAGCGGACAGGACAACGCGATACGCAGTATTTT
>NA|TRBJ2-1|TRBV18|TRBD2
CASSRGLAGVSSYNEQFF
TGTGCCAGCTCAAGAGGACTAGCGGGAGTTAGCTCCTACAATGAGCAGTTCTTC
>NA|TRBJ2-5|TRBV5-4|NA
CASSPGTPGVGETQYF
TGTGCCAGCAGCCCCGGGACGCCAGGGGTTGGAGAGACCCAGTACTTC
>NA|TRBJ2-1|TRBV2|TRBD2
CASSEGLVREQFF
TGTGCCAGCAGTGAGGGACTAGTGCGTGAGCAGTTCTTC
>NA|TRBJ2-2|TRBV5-6|NA
CASSSLENLNTGELFF
TGTGCCAGCAGCTCACTGGAGAATTTGAACACCGGGGAGCTGTTTTTT
>NA|TRBJ1-1|TRBV29-1|TRBD1
CSVAGTGGLNTEAFF
TGCAGCGTGGCCGGGACAGGGGGCCTGAACACTGAAGCTTTCTTT
>NA|TRBJ2-3|TRBV7-9|TRBD2
CASSLEAGFSTDTQYF
TGTGCCAGCAGCTTAGAAGCGGGATTTAGCACAGATACGCAGTATTTT
>once|TRBJ2-5|TRBV15|NA
CATSIARGWETQYF
TGTGCCACCAGCATAGCTAGAGGGTGGGAGACCCAGTACTTC
>NA|TRBJ1-4|TRBV30|TRBD1
CAWSRPGQAGEKLFF
TGTGCCTGGAGTCGACCGGGACAGGCGGGGGAAAAACTGTTTTTT
>once|TRBJ1-2|TRBV30|TRBD1
CAWSVRGRLGYGYTF
TGTGCCTGGAGTGTTAGGGGGCGCTTGGGCTATGGCTACACCTTC
>once|TRBJ1-5|TRBV14|NA
CASSQGLHQPQHF
TGTGCCAGCAGCCAGGGACTCCACCAGCCCCAGCATTTT
>NA|TRBJ1-3|TRBV11-2|TRBD1
CASRSYTPGQRSGNTIYF
TGTGCCAGCAGATCATATACTCCGGGACAGCGCTCTGGAAACACCATATATTTT